This T cell receptor beta chain was recovered during a study of T cell responses to AZD1222 COVID-19 vaccine (dated by TCRdb to 2020 to 2022). Regarding the complete study: AZD1222 recipients with second doses at about 4 weeks or about 12 weeks were pooled, because spike-specific TCR depth and breadth did not differ between schedules. TCR sequencing covered over 230 trial participants: some 210 given two doses of AZD1222 and around 26 given two doses of MenACWY control vaccine. Trial participants were enrolled into age subgroups of 18-55, 56-69 and 70-plus years, which contained 148, 28 and 57 TCR-sequenced participants, respectively. General conclusions and limits of the study: A significant rise in spike-specific TCR breadth and depth was observed after two AZD1222 doses relative to day 0 and relative to MenACWY recipients. Because no day 14 peak-response samples were available, the repertoires could be characterized only after the peak T cell response. Vaccine-associated CD4 TCRs spanned the whole spike protein, with dominant responses in regions 160-218 and 743-854. Participants were mostly white British and included more females than males, and it was suggested by the authors that clonal diversity may have been underestimated. In the small 56-69-year group, the increase in depth fell short of significance, most likely because of low power. Epitopes outside the regions mutated in the B.1.351 and B.1.1.7 variants were reportedly recognized by nearly half of the unique spike-specific TCRs. Conclusions about previously exposed vaccinees are limited, since just 6 or 7 AZD1222 recipients were seropositive for SARS-CoV-2 at baseline.

The CDR3 regions of human TCRbeta chains were analyzed by immunosequencing. Per the authors' processing: Repertoire TCRs were checked for matches against a reference library of SARS-CoV-2-specific TCRs that had been generated using the MIRA antigen-specificity platform. Breadth was defined as the fraction of unique TCRs that were SARS-CoV-2-associated, and depth was defined as the fraction of total T cells that were SARS-CoV-2-associated. Using the MIRA data, each spike-specific TCR was assigned both to the spike region to which the TCR was reactive and to a CD4 or CD8 class. Log10-transformed breadth and depth values were compared by one-way ANOVA with Sidak's multiple comparisons tests. What TCRdb holds here is the immuneACCESS table cut down to in-frame rearrangements. Part of the clones is not present; checked against another copy, under half of the missing clones reflect an unresolved V gene, and the others are unexplained. The V and J calls and clone size are taken from that table; D and trimming were inferred from the DNA. The table for this sample lists approximately 150,000 clones; nearly 95% of them were counted only once. 5.4% of the sample comes from the top ten.

The label giving this sample's time point can be read as: baseline before first vaccination. The vaccinee samples were drawn from two UK trials, COV001 and COV002, one of which was a single-blind randomized controlled phase 2/3 trial testing AZD1222 (ChAdOx1 nCoV-19) in healthy adults. For TCRbeta chain sequencing, PBMC samples were collected from trial participants at day 0 and at day 28 after the second dose. This clone was recorded once. Its antigen specificity is not known. Nothing much larger sits one base from this clone, and base qualities are not available. The CDR3 runs 20 amino acids, cysteine and phenylalanine included. The retained sequence is limited to the CDR3, 60 bases, with the frame set at the first base. CDR1 and CDR2 (MNHEY, SVGEGT) derive from the germline V gene. Compared with germline, V lacks 5 bases and J lacks 0 bases; bases without a gene match: 13.

The sample consisted of peripheral blood, taken on day 0 of AZD1222 vaccination. This sequence originates from an adult in good health. The rearranged segments are TRBV6-2 or TRBV6-3 and TRBJ2-1, with TRBD2 matching 13 junction bases. The CDR3 protein is CASSTRTSGSTTSSYNEQFF. The base sequence is TGTGCCAGCAGTACAAGGACTAGCGGGAGCACGACGAGCTCCTACAATGAGCAGTTCTTC.